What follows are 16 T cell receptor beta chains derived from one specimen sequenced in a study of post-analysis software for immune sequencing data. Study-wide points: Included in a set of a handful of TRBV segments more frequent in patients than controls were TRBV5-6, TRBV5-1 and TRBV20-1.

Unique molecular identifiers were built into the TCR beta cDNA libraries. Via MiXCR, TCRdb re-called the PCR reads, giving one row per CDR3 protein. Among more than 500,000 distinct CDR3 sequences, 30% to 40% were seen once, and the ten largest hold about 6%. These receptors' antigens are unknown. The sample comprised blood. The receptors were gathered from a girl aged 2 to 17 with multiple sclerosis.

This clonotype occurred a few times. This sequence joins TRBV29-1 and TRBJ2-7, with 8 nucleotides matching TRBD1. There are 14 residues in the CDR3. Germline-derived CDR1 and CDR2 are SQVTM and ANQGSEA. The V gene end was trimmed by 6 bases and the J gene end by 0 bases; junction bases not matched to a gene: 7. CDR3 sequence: CSVTTGVSSYEQYF. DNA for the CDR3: TGCAGCGTAACGACAGGGGTAAGCTCCTACGAGCAGTACTTC.

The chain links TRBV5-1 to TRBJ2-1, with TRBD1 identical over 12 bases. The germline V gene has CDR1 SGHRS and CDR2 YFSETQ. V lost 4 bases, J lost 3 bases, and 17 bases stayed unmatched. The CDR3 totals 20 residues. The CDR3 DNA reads TGCGCCAGCAGCCCGGGGGGCGGGACAGGGGGCCTGATCGGCTACAATGAGCAGTTCTTC. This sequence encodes CASSPGGGTGGLIGYNEQFF.

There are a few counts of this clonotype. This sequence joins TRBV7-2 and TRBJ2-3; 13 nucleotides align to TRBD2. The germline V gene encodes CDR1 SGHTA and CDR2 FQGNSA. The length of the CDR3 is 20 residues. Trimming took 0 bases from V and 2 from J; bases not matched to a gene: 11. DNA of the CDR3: TGTGCCAGCAGCTTAGCCCTACTACTAGCGGGGGGGCCCGACACAGATACGCAGTATTTT. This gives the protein CASSLALLLAGGPDTDTQYF.

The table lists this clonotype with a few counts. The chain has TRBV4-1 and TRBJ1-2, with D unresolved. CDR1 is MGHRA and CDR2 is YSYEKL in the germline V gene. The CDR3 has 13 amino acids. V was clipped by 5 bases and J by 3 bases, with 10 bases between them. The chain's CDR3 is CASSTMSDYGYTF. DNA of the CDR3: TGCGCCAGCAGCACGATGAGCGACTATGGCTACACCTTC.

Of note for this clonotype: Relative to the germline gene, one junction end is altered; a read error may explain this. The CDR3 here is CASAVSSGAGEQYF. The DNA for the CDR3 is TGTGCCAGCGCCGTTTCTAGCGGGGCGGGCGAGCAGTACTTT. This chain connects TRBV2 to TRBJ2-5; 9 bases agree with TRBD2. CDR1 and CDR2 from the germline V gene are SNHLY and FYNNEI. This CDR3 has 14 residues.

The CDR3 region has the DNA TGTGCCAGCAGCTTAAGCCCTGGGACTAGTACGCTCGGCTATGAGCAGTACTTC. It encodes CASSLSPGTSTLGYEQYF. This sequence joins TRBV11-2 and TRBJ2-5; 8 bases agree with TRBD2. The V gene end was trimmed by 2 bases and the J gene end by 11 bases; junction bases not matched to a gene: 22. Germline assignment: CDR1 SGHAT and CDR2 FQNNGV. The CDR3 extends over 18 amino acids.

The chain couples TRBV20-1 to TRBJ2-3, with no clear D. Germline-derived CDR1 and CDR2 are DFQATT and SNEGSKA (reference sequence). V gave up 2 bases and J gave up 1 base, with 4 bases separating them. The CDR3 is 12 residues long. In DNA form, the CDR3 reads TGCAGTGCTAGAAGTGGCACAGATACGCAGTATTTT. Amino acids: CSARSGTDTQYF.

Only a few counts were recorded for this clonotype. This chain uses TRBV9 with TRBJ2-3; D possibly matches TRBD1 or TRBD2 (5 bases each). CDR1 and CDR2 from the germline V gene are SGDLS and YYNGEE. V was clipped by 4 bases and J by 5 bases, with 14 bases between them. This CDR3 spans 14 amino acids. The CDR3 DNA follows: TGTGCCAGCAGCTGGGACCCCCGGAGAGATACGCAGTATTTT. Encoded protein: CASSWDPRRDTQYF.

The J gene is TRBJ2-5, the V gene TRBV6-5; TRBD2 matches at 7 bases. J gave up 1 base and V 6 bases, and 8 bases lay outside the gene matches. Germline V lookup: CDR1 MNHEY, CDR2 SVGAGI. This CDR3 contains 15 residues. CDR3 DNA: TGTGCCAGCAGAAGCCTCGGACTAGTCCAAGAGACCCAGTACTTC. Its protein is CASRSLGLVQETQYF.

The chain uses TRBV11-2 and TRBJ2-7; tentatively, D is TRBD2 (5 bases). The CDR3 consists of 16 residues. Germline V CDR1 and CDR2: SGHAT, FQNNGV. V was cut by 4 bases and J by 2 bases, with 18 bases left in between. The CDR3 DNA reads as TGTGCCAGCAGCTCGATAAGAACCGGGATCACCTACGAGCAGTACTTC. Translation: CASSSIRTGITYEQYF.

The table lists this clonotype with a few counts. The CDR3 protein is CASHKRQGKAYTF. CDR3 coding DNA: TGTGCCAGCCACAAAAGACAGGGGAAGGCCTACACCTTC. The chain links TRBV28 to TRBJ1-2; 8 bases match TRBD1. The CDR3 runs to 13 residues. V lost 8 bases and J lost 10; bases outside the gene matches: 12. CDR1 is MDHEN, CDR2 SYDVKM, per germline.

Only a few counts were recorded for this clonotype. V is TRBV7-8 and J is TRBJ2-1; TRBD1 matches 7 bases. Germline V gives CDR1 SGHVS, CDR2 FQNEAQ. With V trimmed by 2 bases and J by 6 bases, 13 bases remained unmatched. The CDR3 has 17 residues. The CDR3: CASSLQIRTGLGNEQFF. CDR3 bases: TGTGCCAGCAGCTTACAAATCAGGACAGGTTTAGGCAATGAGCAGTTCTTC.

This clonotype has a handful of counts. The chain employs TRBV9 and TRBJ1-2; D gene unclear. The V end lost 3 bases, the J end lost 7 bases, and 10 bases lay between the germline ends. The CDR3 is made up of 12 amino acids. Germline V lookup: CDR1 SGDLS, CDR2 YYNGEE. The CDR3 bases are TGTGCCAGCAGCGCGCTTACTAGTGGCTACACCTTC. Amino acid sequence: CASSALTSGYTF.

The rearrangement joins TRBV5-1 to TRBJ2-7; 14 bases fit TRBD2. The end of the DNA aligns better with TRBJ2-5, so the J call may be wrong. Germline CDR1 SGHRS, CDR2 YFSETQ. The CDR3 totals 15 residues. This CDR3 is CASSTGLAGAETQYF. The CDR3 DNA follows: TGCGCCAGCAGCACGGGACTAGCGGGGGCCGAGACCCAGTACTTC.

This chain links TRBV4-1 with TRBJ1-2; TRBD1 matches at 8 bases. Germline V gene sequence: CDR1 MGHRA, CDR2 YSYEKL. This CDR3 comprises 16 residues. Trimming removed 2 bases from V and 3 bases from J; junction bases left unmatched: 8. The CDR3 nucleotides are TGCGCCAGCAGCCAATACCGGACAGGGACCTACTATGGCTACACCTTC. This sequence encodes CASSQYRTGTYYGYTF.

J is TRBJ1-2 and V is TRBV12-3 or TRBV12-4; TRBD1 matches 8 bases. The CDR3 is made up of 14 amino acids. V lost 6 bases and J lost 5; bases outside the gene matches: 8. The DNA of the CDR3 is TGTGCCAGCAGCCGTGGACAGGGAAAGTATGGCTACACCTTC. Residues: CASSRGQGKYGYTF.